A selection of T cell receptor beta chains follows, all from one sample in a study of identical twins. MiXCR, run by TCRdb on the 5' RACE reads, gives a single entry per CDR3 protein. The sample lists hundreds of thousands of distinct CDR3 sequences, more than 6.5% occurring once. These data also featured in a second study, about yellow fever vaccine responses in identical twins.

The source material was memory (CD45RO+) T cells sorted from blood. The receptors were sampled from a young woman in good health. The CDR3 runs from the conserved cysteine through the conserved F or W. D genes are given only for firm matches. Clone size is shown for a subset of rows, as once, few, many or a class of expanded clone.

D gene: TRBD1; V gene: TRBV15; clone size: few; CDR3 length: 15; J gene: TRBJ2-7; CDR3 DNA: TGTGCCACCAGCAGGGCCGGGACAGGGCTGAGCGAGCAGTACTTC; CDR3 protein: CATSRAGTGLSEQYF
D gene: -; V gene: TRBV20-1; clone size: -; CDR3 length: 14; J gene: TRBJ2-7; CDR3 DNA: TGCAGTGCTAGGTCCGGTGGCGCCACCTACGAGCAGTACTTC; CDR3 protein: CSARSGGATYEQYF
D gene: TRBD1; V gene: TRBV9; clone size: -; CDR3 length: 14; J gene: TRBJ2-5; CDR3 DNA: TGTGCCAGCAGCGTAAAGGCAGGGGGAGAGACCCAGTACTTC; CDR3 protein: CASSVKAGGETQYF
D gene: TRBD2; V gene: TRBV7-2; clone size: few; CDR3 length: 16; J gene: TRBJ2-1; CDR3 DNA: TGTGCCAGCAGCTTAGCGGGTAGCGGGGGGGCCTATGAGCAGTTCTTC; CDR3 protein: CASSLAGSGGAYEQFF
D gene: -; V gene: TRBV20-1; clone size: few; CDR3 length: 15; J gene: TRBJ2-2; CDR3 DNA: TGCAGTGCTATTCGCCAGGGGGGATACACCGGGGAGCTGTTTTTT; CDR3 protein: CSAIRQGGYTGELFF
D gene: TRBD2; V gene: TRBV6-2/TRBV6-3; clone size: -; CDR3 length: 15; J gene: TRBJ2-2; CDR3 DNA: TGTGCCAGCAGTTACCGACTAGCGGGGACCGGGGAGCTGTTTTTT; CDR3 protein: CASSYRLAGTGELFF
D gene: TRBD2; V gene: TRBV20-1; clone size: many; CDR3 length: 14; J gene: TRBJ2-7; CDR3 DNA: TGCAGTGCTCCCCGTTCTAGCGGGAGGTACGAGCAGTACTTC; CDR3 protein: CSAPRSSGRYEQYF
D gene: TRBD2; V gene: TRBV9; clone size: many; CDR3 length: 18; J gene: TRBJ2-5; CDR3 DNA: TGTGCCAGCAGCCCCCACCCGGCGAGGACTAGCGGGGTTGAGACCCAGTACTTC; CDR3 protein: CASSPHPARTSGVETQYF
D gene: -; V gene: TRBV7-6; clone size: -; CDR3 length: 16; J gene: TRBJ2-7; CDR3 DNA: TGTGCCAGCAGCTTAGAAGCGTCCGCCAGCTCCTACGAGCAGTACTTC; CDR3 protein: CASSLEASASSYEQYF
D gene: -; V gene: TRBV28; clone size: -; CDR3 length: 13; J gene: TRBJ1-5; CDR3 DNA: TGTGCCAGCAGTCCCCCGGCCAATCAGCCCCAGCATTTT; CDR3 protein: CASSPPANQPQHF
D gene: -; V gene: TRBV20-1; clone size: many; CDR3 length: 12; J gene: TRBJ1-2; CDR3 DNA: TGCAGTGCCCAATCGGGGCAGGGGGGCTACACCTTC; CDR3 protein: CSAQSGQGGYTF
D gene: TRBD2; V gene: TRBV11-1; clone size: -; CDR3 length: 15; J gene: TRBJ2-7; CDR3 DNA: TGTGCCAGCAGAATAGGGACTAGCGGGAACTACGAGCAGTACTTC; CDR3 protein: CASRIGTSGNYEQYF
D gene: -; V gene: TRBV6-1; clone size: many; CDR3 length: 15; J gene: TRBJ2-1; CDR3 DNA: TGTGCCAGCAGGGATGGACAGAGGACCTACAATGAGCAGTTCTTC; CDR3 protein: CASRDGQRTYNEQFF
D gene: -; V gene: TRBV12-3/TRBV12-4; clone size: many; CDR3 length: 14; J gene: TRBJ1-1; CDR3 DNA: TGTGCCAGCAGTGCACGGACGGCGAACACTGAAGCTTTCTTT; CDR3 protein: CASSARTANTEAFF
D gene: TRBD1; V gene: TRBV2; clone size: few; CDR3 length: 15; J gene: TRBJ2-1; CDR3 DNA: TGTGCCAGCAGGGGACAGGGAGGGTCCTACAATGAGCAGTTCTTC; CDR3 protein: CASRGQGGSYNEQFF
D gene: -; V gene: TRBV5-6; clone size: many; CDR3 length: 12; J gene: TRBJ2-3; CDR3 DNA: TGTGCCAGCAGCCGAAACACAGATACGCAGTATTTT; CDR3 protein: CASSRNTDTQYF
D gene: TRBD2; V gene: TRBV6-2/TRBV6-3; clone size: many; CDR3 length: 19; J gene: TRBJ2-5; CDR3 DNA: TGTGCCAGCAGTTACTCCCGGACTAGCGCGACTACCAACCAAGAGACCCAGTACTTC; CDR3 protein: CASSYSRTSATTNQETQYF
D gene: -; V gene: TRBV7-8; clone size: many; CDR3 length: 15; J gene: TRBJ2-7; CDR3 DNA: TGTGCCAGCAGTTTAAATTCGGACGCGTCCTACGAGCAGTACTTC; CDR3 protein: CASSLNSDASYEQYF
D gene: TRBD2; V gene: TRBV6-1; clone size: once; CDR3 length: 13; J gene: TRBJ2-1; CDR3 DNA: TGTGCCAGCAGCCCGATGAGGACGGGGGGGCAGTTCTTC; CDR3 protein: CASSPMRTGGQFF
D gene: TRBD1; V gene: TRBV29-1; clone size: many; CDR3 length: 15; J gene: TRBJ2-2; CDR3 DNA: TGCAGCGTCCCCCGCGGGGGACAGGGCACCGGGGAGCTGTTTTTT; CDR3 protein: CSVPRGGQGTGELFF
D gene: TRBD2; V gene: TRBV4-2; clone size: many; CDR3 length: 17; J gene: TRBJ2-1; CDR3 DNA: TGTGCCAGCAGCCCCCGGGGGGGTAGAAGCTCCTACAATGAGCAGTTCTTC; CDR3 protein: CASSPRGGRSSYNEQFF
D gene: TRBD1; V gene: TRBV5-1; clone size: many; CDR3 length: 14; J gene: TRBJ2-1; CDR3 DNA: TGCGCCAGCAGCAGGGACAGGGGGCATGATGAGCAGTTCTTC; CDR3 protein: CASSRDRGHDEQFF
D gene: -; V gene: TRBV20-1; clone size: few; CDR3 length: 10; J gene: TRBJ2-1; CDR3 DNA: TGCAGTGGGTGGCGCAATGAGCAGTTCTTC; CDR3 protein: CSGWRNEQFF
D gene: -; V gene: TRBV28; clone size: many; CDR3 length: 14; J gene: TRBJ1-1; CDR3 DNA: TGTGCCAGCAGTAGACAGCACGGCGGAACTGAAGCTTTCTTT; CDR3 protein: CASSRQHGGTEAFF
D gene: -; V gene: TRBV3-1; clone size: many; CDR3 length: 15; J gene: TRBJ2-3; CDR3 DNA: TGTGCCAGCAGCCCACGACAGCCATCCACAGATACGCAGTATTTT; CDR3 protein: CASSPRQPSTDTQYF
D gene: TRBD2; V gene: TRBV6-2/TRBV6-3; clone size: -; CDR3 length: 15; J gene: TRBJ2-1; CDR3 DNA: TGTGCCAGCAGTTGGCCCACCCTAGCGGCCAATGAGCAGTTCTTC; CDR3 protein: CASSWPTLAANEQFF
D gene: TRBD2; V gene: TRBV28; clone size: few; CDR3 length: 14; J gene: TRBJ2-2; CDR3 DNA: TGTGCCAGCAGTTTAAGCGGGGGGGCCGGGGAGCTGTTTTTT; CDR3 protein: CASSLSGGAGELFF
D gene: -; V gene: TRBV15; clone size: many; CDR3 length: 13; J gene: TRBJ2-5; CDR3 DNA: TGTGCCACCAGTCGGGAAAGGAGGGAGACCCAGTACTTC; CDR3 protein: CATSRERRETQYF
D gene: TRBD1; V gene: TRBV5-1; clone size: few; CDR3 length: 16; J gene: TRBJ2-4; CDR3 DNA: TGCGCCAGAAGTCCGACAGGGGATAAAGCCAAAAACATTCAGTACTTC; CDR3 protein: CARSPTGDKAKNIQYF
D gene: -; V gene: TRBV28; clone size: -; CDR3 length: 12; J gene: TRBJ1-5; CDR3 DNA: TGTGCCAGCCGAACTTCTAATCAGCCCCAGCATTTT; CDR3 protein: CASRTSNQPQHF
D gene: TRBD1; V gene: TRBV11-2; clone size: many; CDR3 length: 16; J gene: TRBJ2-2; CDR3 DNA: TGTGCCAGCAGCTTCCCCGGGACAGGGCCCACCGGGGAGCTGTTTTTT; CDR3 protein: CASSFPGTGPTGELFF
D gene: -; V gene: TRBV4-3; clone size: many; CDR3 length: 12; J gene: TRBJ1-1; CDR3 DNA: TGCGCCAGCAGGAGATCAAACACTGAAGCTTTCTTT; CDR3 protein: CASRRSNTEAFF
D gene: TRBD1; V gene: TRBV24-1; clone size: few; CDR3 length: 15; J gene: TRBJ2-1; CDR3 DNA: TGTGCCACCAGTGACCAGGGACAGGGTCGCAATGAGCAGTTCTTC; CDR3 protein: CATSDQGQGRNEQFF
D gene: -; V gene: TRBV6-5; clone size: -; CDR3 length: 15; J gene: TRBJ2-7; CDR3 DNA: TGTGCCAGCAGTTACTCACAGGCGAGCTCCTACGAGCAGTACTTC; CDR3 protein: CASSYSQASSYEQYF
D gene: TRBD1; V gene: TRBV29-1; clone size: many; CDR3 length: 12; J gene: TRBJ2-5; CDR3 DNA: TGCAGCGTTGGGGACAGGGATGAGACCCAGTACTTC; CDR3 protein: CSVGDRDETQYF
D gene: -; V gene: TRBV3-1; clone size: many; CDR3 length: 12; J gene: TRBJ1-5; CDR3 DNA: TGTGCCAGCAGCCAAGAGGGCAGAACCTTGGATTTT; CDR3 protein: CASSQEGRTLDF
D gene: TRBD1; V gene: TRBV2; clone size: few; CDR3 length: 14; J gene: TRBJ1-2; CDR3 DNA: TGTGCCAGCACAGGGGACAGTTATTCTTCTGGCTACACCTTC; CDR3 protein: CASTGDSYSSGYTF
D gene: -; V gene: TRBV7-2; clone size: many; CDR3 length: 15; J gene: TRBJ2-3; CDR3 DNA: TGTGCCAGCACTTCGGACAGAGCACGCACAGATACGCAGTATTTT; CDR3 protein: CASTSDRARTDTQYF
D gene: -; V gene: TRBV5-1; clone size: few; CDR3 length: 15; J gene: TRBJ1-4; CDR3 DNA: TGCGCCAGCAGCTTTTCGACGGACAGCCTTGAAAAACTGTTTTTT; CDR3 protein: CASSFSTDSLEKLFF
D gene: -; V gene: TRBV24-1; clone size: few; CDR3 length: 15; J gene: TRBJ2-1; CDR3 DNA: TGTGCCACCAGTGAACCCGGCCGGGGCGGAGATGAGCAGTTCTTC; CDR3 protein: CATSEPGRGGDEQFF